This entry is about one T cell receptor (beta chain). The source material, RNA transcripts, was used to amplify TCR beta CDR3 regions. The HTBI set primed first-round TCR CDR3 RT-PCR. TCRdb itself ran the multiplex PCR reads through MiXCR, one entry per CDR3 protein. In the table there are approximately 320,000 distinct CDR3 sequences, over 15% of which are singletons. The data are from a study of T cells in Graves' hyperthyroidism and ophthalmopathy. Trimming shortened V by 3 bases and J by 0 bases, and 18 bases separated the two germline ends. Germline V gives CDR1 SGHKS, CDR2 YYEKEE (reference sequence). This CDR3 spans 18 amino acids.

Sequencing was performed on blood. The V call is TRBV5-5, the J call TRBJ1-4, with no clear D. The clonotype was recovered from a man aged 25-45 years with Graves' hyperthyroidism. CDR3 nucleotides: TGTGCCAGCAGCTCCCGACGGCCTCGACCCTCAACTAATGAAAAACTGTTTTTT. Protein: CASSSRRPRPSTNEKLFF.